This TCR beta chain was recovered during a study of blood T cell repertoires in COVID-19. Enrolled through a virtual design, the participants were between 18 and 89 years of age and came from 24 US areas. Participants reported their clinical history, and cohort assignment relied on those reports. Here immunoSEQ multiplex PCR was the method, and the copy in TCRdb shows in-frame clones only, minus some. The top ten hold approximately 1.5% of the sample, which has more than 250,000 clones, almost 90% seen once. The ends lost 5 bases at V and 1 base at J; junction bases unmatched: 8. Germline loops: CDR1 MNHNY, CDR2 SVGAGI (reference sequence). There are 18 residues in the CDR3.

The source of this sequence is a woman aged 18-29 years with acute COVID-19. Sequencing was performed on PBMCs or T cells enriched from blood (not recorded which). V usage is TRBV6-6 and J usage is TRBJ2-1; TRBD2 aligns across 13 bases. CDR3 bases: TGTGCCAGCAGTCCGGGACTAGCGGGATCGGTATCCTACAATGAGCAGTTCTTC. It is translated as CASSPGLAGSVSYNEQFF.